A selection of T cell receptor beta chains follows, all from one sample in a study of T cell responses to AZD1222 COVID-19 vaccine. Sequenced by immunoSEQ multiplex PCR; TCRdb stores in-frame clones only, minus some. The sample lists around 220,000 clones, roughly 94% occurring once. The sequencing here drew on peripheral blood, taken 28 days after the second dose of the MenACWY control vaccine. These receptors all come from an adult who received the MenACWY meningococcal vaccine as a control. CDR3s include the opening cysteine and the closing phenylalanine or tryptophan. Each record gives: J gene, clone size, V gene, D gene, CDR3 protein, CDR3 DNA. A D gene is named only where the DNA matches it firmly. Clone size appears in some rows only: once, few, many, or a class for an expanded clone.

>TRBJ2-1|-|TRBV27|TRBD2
CATGLVDNEQFF
TGTGCCACGGGACTAGTTGACAATGAGCAGTTCTTC
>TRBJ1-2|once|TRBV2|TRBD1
CASSVDLPGGAGGYTF
TGTGCCAGCAGTGTGGACCTACCAGGGGGCGCGGGGGGCTACACCTTC
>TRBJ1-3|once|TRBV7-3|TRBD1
CASSTSGGPGNTIYF
TGTGCCAGCAGCACCTCAGGGGGCCCTGGAAACACCATATATTTT
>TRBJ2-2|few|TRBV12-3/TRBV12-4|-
CASSFLVSGELFF
TGTGCCAGCAGTTTCCTGGTTTCCGGGGAGCTGTTTTTT
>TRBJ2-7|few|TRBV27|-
CASSRAAAYEQYF
TGTGCCAGCAGCCGAGCGGCGGCGTACGAGCAGTACTTC
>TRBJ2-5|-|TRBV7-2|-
CASSQRGREWETQYF
TGTGCCAGCAGCCAACGGGGGCGGGAGTGGGAGACCCAGTACTTC
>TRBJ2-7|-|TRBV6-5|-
CASSYDNREYF
TGTGCCAGCAGTTACGACAACAGGGAGTACTTC
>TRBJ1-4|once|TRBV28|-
CASTGGSRSEKLFF
TGTGCCAGCACGGGCGGATCGAGGAGTGAAAAACTGTTTTTT
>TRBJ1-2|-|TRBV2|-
CASSQRGDYGYTF
TGTGCCAGCAGTCAAAGGGGGGACTATGGCTACACCTTC
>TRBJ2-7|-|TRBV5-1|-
CASSLATPGVYEQYF
TGCGCCAGCAGCTTGGCCACGCCAGGGGTATACGAGCAGTACTTC
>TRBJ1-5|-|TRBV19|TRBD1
CASSIRGTGGLNQPQHF
TGTGCCAGTAGTATTAGGGGGACAGGGGGTCTTAATCAGCCCCAGCATTTT
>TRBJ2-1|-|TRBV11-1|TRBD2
CASSLAVLAGDNEQFF
TGTGCCAGCAGCTTAGCCGTACTAGCGGGAGACAATGAGCAGTTCTTC
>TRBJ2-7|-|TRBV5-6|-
CASSVWGVSSYEQYF
TGTGCCAGCAGCGTTTGGGGGGTGAGCTCCTACGAGCAGTACTTC
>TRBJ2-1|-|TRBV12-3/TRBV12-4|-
CASSSPQNEQFF
TGTGCCAGCAGTTCCCCTCAGAATGAGCAGTTCTTC
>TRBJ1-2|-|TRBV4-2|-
CASSQAGPDYGYTF
TGTGCCAGCAGCCAAGCGGGGCCGGACTATGGCTACACCTTC
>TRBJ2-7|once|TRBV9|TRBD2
CASSVGGLATSYEQYF
TGTGCCAGCAGCGTGGGGGGACTAGCGACCTCCTACGAGCAGTACTTC
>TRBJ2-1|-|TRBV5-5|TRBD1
CASSLVRTGVYNEQFF
TGTGCCAGCAGCTTGGTTCGGACAGGGGTTTACAATGAGCAGTTCTTC
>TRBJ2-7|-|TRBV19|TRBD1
CASSTGTGRAYEQYF
TGTGCCAGTAGTACCGGGACAGGGAGGGCCTACGAGCAGTACTTC
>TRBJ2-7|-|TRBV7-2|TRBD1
CASSLGTGGFYEQYF
TGTGCCAGCAGCTTAGGGACAGGGGGCTTCTACGAGCAGTACTTC
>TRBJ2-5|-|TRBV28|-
CASSHTYREETQYF
TGTGCCAGCAGCCATACCTACAGGGAAGAGACCCAGTACTTC
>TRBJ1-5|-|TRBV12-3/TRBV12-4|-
CASSSGQPQHF
TGTGCCAGCAGTTCAGGGCAGCCCCAGCATTTT
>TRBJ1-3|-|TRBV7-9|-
CASSFQGLSTGNTIYF
TGTGCCAGCAGCTTCCAGGGATTAAGCACTGGAAACACCATATATTTT
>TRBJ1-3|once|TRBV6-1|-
CASSEAGGTGNTIYF
TGTGCCAGCAGTGAAGCTGGGGGGACTGGAAACACCATATATTTT
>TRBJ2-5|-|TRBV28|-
CASSLAGRVEETQYF
TGTGCCAGCAGTTTAGCGGGCAGGGTCGAAGAGACCCAGTACTTC
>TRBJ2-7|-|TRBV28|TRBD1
CASSLRQGYEQYF
TGTGCCAGCAGTCTTAGACAGGGCTACGAGCAGTACTTC
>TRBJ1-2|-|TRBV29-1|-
CSVEPVGRDGYTF
TGCAGCGTTGAGCCAGTTGGCAGGGATGGCTACACCTTC
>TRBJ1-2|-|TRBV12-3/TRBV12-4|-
CASSLTEGRYTF
TGTGCCAGCAGTTTAACTGAAGGTCGCTACACCTTC